The rows below give T cell receptor beta chains drawn from one sample of a study of shared clonotypes between healthy human individuals. Using immunoSEQ multiplex PCR, the repertoire was profiled, and TCRdb retains in-frame clones only, with some absent. This table holds around 550,000 clones, about 96% found once. Sequencing input: naive CD4+ T cells sorted from blood. The receptors derive from a woman between 25 and 40 years old in good health. Both conserved end residues are part of each CDR3. A D gene is named only where the DNA matches it firmly. Some rows mark clone size as missing; the rest say once, few, many or name a class of expanded clone.

D: TRBD1
V: TRBV2
J: TRBJ2-7
size: -
CDR3: CARSPGQGWSEQYF
DNA: TGTGCCAGGTCCCCGGGACAGGGATGGTCCGAGCAGTACTTC

D: -
V: TRBV29-1
J: TRBJ2-6
size: -
CDR3: CSVTLPGVRGANVLTF
DNA: TGCAGCGTTACTCTTCCGGGGGTGCGGGGGGCCAACGTCCTGACTTTC

D: -
V: TRBV27
J: TRBJ2-1
size: -
CDR3: CASKQEGTEQFF
DNA: TGTGCCAGCAAGCAGGAGGGGACAGAGCAGTTCTTC

D: TRBD1
V: TRBV10-2
J: TRBJ1-5
size: -
CDR3: CASSEFVDRGFSQPQHF
DNA: TGCGCCAGCAGTGAGTTTGTGGACAGGGGATTCTCTCAGCCCCAGCATTTT

D: TRBD2
V: TRBV4-2
J: TRBJ2-7
size: -
CDR3: CASSQGGSGVSYEQYF
DNA: TGTGCCAGCAGCCAAGGGGGTAGCGGGGTTTCCTACGAGCAGTACTTC

D: -
V: TRBV6-5
J: TRBJ1-2
size: -
CDR3: CASSPGGIYGYTF
DNA: TGTGCCAGCAGCCCCGGGGGGATCTATGGCTACACCTTC

D: -
V: TRBV11-2
J: TRBJ2-7
size: -
CDR3: CASSHKGGEEAGIYEQYF
DNA: TGTGCCAGCAGTCATAAAGGGGGTGAGGAGGCGGGAATCTACGAGCAGTACTTC

D: -
V: TRBV6-6
J: TRBJ2-1
size: -
CDR3: CASSWDPYNEQFF
DNA: TGTGCCAGCAGCTGGGATCCTTACAATGAGCAGTTCTTC

D: -
V: TRBV29-1
J: TRBJ1-1
size: -
CDR3: CSARTARMNTEAFF
DNA: TGCAGCGCCCGGACAGCGCGAATGAACACTGAAGCTTTCTTT

D: TRBD2
V: TRBV10-3
J: TRBJ2-1
size: once
CDR3: CAISGGGTSTNNEQFF
DNA: TGTGCCATCAGTGGGGGAGGGACTAGCACCAACAATGAGCAGTTCTTC

D: TRBD2
V: TRBV5-6
J: TRBJ2-3
size: -
CDR3: CASSSTSGSTDTQYF
DNA: TGTGCCAGCAGCTCGACTAGCGGGAGCACAGATACGCAGTATTTT

D: -
V: TRBV2
J: TRBJ1-2
size: few
CDR3: CASSEADGSIYGYTF
DNA: TGTGCCAGCAGTGAAGCGGATGGTAGCATCTATGGCTACACCTTC

D: TRBD2
V: TRBV5-4
J: TRBJ2-5
size: -
CDR3: CASSHGTSEQETQYF
DNA: TGTGCCAGCAGTCATGGGACTAGCGAACAAGAGACCCAGTACTTC

D: TRBD2
V: TRBV28
J: TRBJ2-3
size: -
CDR3: CASSSRNTLFWREGPDTQYF
DNA: TGTGCCAGCAGTTCCCGGAATACCCTATTTTGGCGGGAGGGCCCAGATACGCAGTATTTT

D: -
V: TRBV28
J: TRBJ1-1
size: -
CDR3: CASSSMDRLNTEAFF
DNA: TGTGCCAGCAGTTCGATGGACAGACTGAACACTGAAGCTTTCTTT

D: TRBD2
V: TRBV7-6
J: TRBJ2-7
size: -
CDR3: CASSLVAGGSAEQYF
DNA: TGTGCCAGCAGCTTAGTTGCGGGGGGATCCGCCGAGCAGTACTTC

D: TRBD2
V: TRBV18
J: TRBJ2-7
size: -
CDR3: CASSAGGTAYEQYF
DNA: TGTGCCAGCTCAGCGGGGGGGACAGCCTACGAGCAGTACTTC

D: -
V: TRBV18
J: TRBJ1-5
size: -
CDR3: CASSPRGPLGDQPQHF
DNA: TGTGCCAGCTCACCAAGGGGACCCCTCGGCGATCAGCCCCAGCATTTT

D: -
V: TRBV7-9
J: TRBJ1-3
size: -
CDR3: CASRESGNTIYF
DNA: TGTGCCAGCAGGGAGTCTGGAAACACCATATATTTT

D: -
V: TRBV7-2
J: TRBJ1-2
size: -
CDR3: CASSPGHRAGGYTF
DNA: TGTGCCAGCAGCCCGGGACACAGGGCCGGTGGCTACACCTTC

D: -
V: TRBV5-1
J: TRBJ2-3
size: -
CDR3: CASSLGQATDTQYF
DNA: TGCGCCAGCAGCTTGGGACAGGCCACAGATACGCAGTATTTT

D: TRBD1
V: TRBV28
J: TRBJ1-1
size: -
CDR3: CATNTGVITEAFF
DNA: TGTGCCACCAACACAGGGGTCATCACTGAAGCTTTCTTT

D: -
V: TRBV11-3
J: TRBJ2-7
size: -
CDR3: CASSPGTYSYEQYF
DNA: TGTGCCAGCAGCCCAGGGACATACTCCTACGAGCAGTACTTC

D: -
V: TRBV18
J: TRBJ2-2
size: -
CDR3: CASSPREPDTGELFF
DNA: TGTGCCAGCTCACCCAGGGAACCGGACACCGGGGAGCTGTTTTTT

D: -
V: TRBV5-1
J: TRBJ2-7
size: -
CDR3: CASSIEDSYEQYF
DNA: TGCGCCAGCAGCATTGAAGACAGCTACGAGCAGTACTTC

D: -
V: TRBV30
J: TRBJ2-2
size: -
CDR3: CAWSAGVRAGELFF
DNA: TGTGCCTGGAGCGCCGGGGTGAGGGCCGGGGAGCTGTTTTTT

D: TRBD1
V: TRBV7-2
J: TRBJ2-7
size: -
CDR3: CASSYYRGYEQYF
DNA: TGTGCCAGCAGCTATTACAGGGGGTACGAGCAGTACTTC

D: TRBD1
V: TRBV19
J: TRBJ2-7
size: -
CDR3: CASSSRGQGEQYF
DNA: TGTGCCAGTAGTAGCCGCGGACAGGGCGAGCAGTACTTC

D: -
V: TRBV28
J: TRBJ2-5
size: -
CDR3: CASSFVLGFETQYF
DNA: TGTGCCAGCAGTTTTGTGTTGGGATTTGAGACCCAGTACTTC

D: -
V: TRBV7-2
J: TRBJ2-2
size: -
CDR3: CASSFMGGELFF
DNA: TGTGCCAGCAGCTTCATGGGCGGGGAGCTGTTTTTT

D: -
V: TRBV2
J: TRBJ2-7
size: -
CDR3: CASSDLGLNEQYF
DNA: TGTGCCAGCAGTGACCTAGGTCTGAACGAGCAGTACTTC

D: TRBD2
V: TRBV11-2
J: TRBJ2-7
size: once
CDR3: CASSFISLAGIRYEQYF
DNA: TGTGCCAGCAGCTTCATCTCTCTAGCGGGAATCCGCTACGAGCAGTACTTC

D: TRBD2
V: TRBV10-2
J: TRBJ2-2
size: -
CDR3: CASIELAGAGELFF
DNA: TGCGCCAGCATCGAACTAGCGGGGGCCGGGGAGCTGTTTTTT

D: -
V: TRBV18
J: TRBJ2-7
size: once
CDR3: CASSRDSISYEQYF
DNA: TGTGCCAGCTCTCGGGACTCAATATCCTACGAGCAGTACTTC

D: -
V: TRBV27
J: TRBJ2-3
size: -
CDR3: CASKLTRNTDTQYF
DNA: TGTGCCAGCAAACTGACCCGTAACACAGATACGCAGTATTTT

D: -
V: TRBV2
J: TRBJ1-5
size: -
CDR3: CASSGAGFNQPQHF
DNA: TGTGCCAGCAGCGGAGCAGGATTCAATCAGCCCCAGCATTTT

D: -
V: TRBV7-9
J: TRBJ2-3
size: -
CDR3: CASSLGRASSTDTQYF
DNA: TGTGCCAGCAGCCTCGGCCGGGCTAGCAGCACAGATACGCAGTATTTT